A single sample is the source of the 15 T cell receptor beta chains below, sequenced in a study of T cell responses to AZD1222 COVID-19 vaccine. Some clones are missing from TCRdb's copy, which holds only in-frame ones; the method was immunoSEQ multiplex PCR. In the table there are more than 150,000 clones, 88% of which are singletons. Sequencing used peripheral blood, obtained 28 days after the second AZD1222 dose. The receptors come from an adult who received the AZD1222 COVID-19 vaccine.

CDR3 nucleotides: TGTGCCAGCAGCTCGGGGGGTACAAATGAGCAGTTCTTC. This encodes CASSSGGTNEQFF. The V call is TRBV11-2, the J call TRBJ2-1; 7 bases are shared with TRBD2. Unmatched junction bases numbered 4, after V lost 4 bases and J lost 7 bases. Germline V lookup: CDR1 SGHAT, CDR2 FQNNGV. The length of the CDR3 is 13 residues.

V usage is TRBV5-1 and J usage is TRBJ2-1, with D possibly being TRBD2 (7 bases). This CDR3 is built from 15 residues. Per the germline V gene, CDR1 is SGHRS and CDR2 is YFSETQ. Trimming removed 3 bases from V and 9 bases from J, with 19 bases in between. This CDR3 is CASSSDVRGGGEQFF. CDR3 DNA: TGCGCCAGCAGCTCGGACGTAAGGGGGGGAGGTGAGCAGTTCTTC.

CDR3: CASNTGGDGVEYF. In nucleotides, the CDR3 is TGTGCCAGCAACACCGGGGGGGACGGTGTCGAGTACTTC. This chain connects TRBV6-5 to TRBJ2-7; TRBD2 agrees at 8 bases. Unmatched junction bases numbered 13, after V lost 7 bases and J lost 11 bases. This CDR3 is 13 amino acids long. Looked up from germline, CDR1 is MNHEY and CDR2 is SVGAGI.

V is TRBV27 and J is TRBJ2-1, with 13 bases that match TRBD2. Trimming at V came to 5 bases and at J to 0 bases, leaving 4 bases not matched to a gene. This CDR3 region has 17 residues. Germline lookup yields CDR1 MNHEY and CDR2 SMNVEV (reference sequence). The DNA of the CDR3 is TGTGCCAGCAGTAGGACTAGCGGGAGAGGCTCCTACAATGAGCAGTTCTTC. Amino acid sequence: CASSRTSGRGSYNEQFF.

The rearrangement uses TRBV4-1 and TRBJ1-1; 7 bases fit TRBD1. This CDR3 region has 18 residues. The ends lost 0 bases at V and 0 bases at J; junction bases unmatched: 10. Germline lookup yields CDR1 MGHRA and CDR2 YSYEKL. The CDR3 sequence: CASSQDEGQLMMNTEAFF. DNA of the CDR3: TGCGCCAGCAGCCAAGATGAGGGACAGTTAATGATGAACACTGAAGCTTTCTTT.

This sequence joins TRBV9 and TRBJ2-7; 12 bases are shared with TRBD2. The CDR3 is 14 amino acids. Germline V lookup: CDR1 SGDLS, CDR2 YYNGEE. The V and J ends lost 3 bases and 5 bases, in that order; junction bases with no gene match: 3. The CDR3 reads CASSDRLAGDEQYF. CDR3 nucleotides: TGTGCCAGCAGCGACAGACTAGCGGGAGACGAGCAGTACTTC.

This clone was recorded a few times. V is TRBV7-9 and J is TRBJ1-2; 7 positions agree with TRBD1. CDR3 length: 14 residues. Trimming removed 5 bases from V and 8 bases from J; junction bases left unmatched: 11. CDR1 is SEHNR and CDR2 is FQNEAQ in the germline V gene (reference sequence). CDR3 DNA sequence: TGTGCCAGCAGCCCCGTAACAGGGGCGCGGGGCTACACCTTC. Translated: CASSPVTGARGYTF.

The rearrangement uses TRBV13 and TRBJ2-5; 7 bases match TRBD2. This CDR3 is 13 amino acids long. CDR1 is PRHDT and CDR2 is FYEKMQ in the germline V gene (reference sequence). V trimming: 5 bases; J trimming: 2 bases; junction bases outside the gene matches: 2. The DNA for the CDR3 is TGTGCCAGCAGCGGGCGGGGGCAAGAGACCCAGTACTTC. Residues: CASSGRGQETQYF.

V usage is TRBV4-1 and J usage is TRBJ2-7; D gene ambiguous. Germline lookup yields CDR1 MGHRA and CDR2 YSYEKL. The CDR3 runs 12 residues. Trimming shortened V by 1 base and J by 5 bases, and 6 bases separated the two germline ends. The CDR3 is CASSQVVNEQYF. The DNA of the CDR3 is TGCGCCAGCAGCCAAGTGGTGAACGAGCAGTACTTC.

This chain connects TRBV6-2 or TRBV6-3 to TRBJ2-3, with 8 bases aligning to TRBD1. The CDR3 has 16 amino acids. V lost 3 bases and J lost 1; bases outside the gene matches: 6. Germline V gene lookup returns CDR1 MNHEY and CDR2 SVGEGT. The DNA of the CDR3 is TGTGCCAGCAGTTATGAGACAGGGGTGGGCACAGATACGCAGTATTTT. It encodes CASSYETGVGTDTQYF.

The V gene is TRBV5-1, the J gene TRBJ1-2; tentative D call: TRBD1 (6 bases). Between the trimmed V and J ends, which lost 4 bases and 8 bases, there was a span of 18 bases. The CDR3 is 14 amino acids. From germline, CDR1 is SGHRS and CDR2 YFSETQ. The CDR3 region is CASSQNRDTLGYTF. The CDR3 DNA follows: TGCGCCAGCAGCCAAAACAGGGATACCTTAGGCTACACCTTC. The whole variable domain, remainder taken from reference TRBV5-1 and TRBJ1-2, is KAGVTQTPRYLIKTRGQQVTLSCSPISGHRSVSWYQQTPGQGLQFLFEYFSETQRNKGNFPGRFSGRQFSNSRSEMNVSTLELGDSALYLCASSQNRDTLGYTFGSGTRLTVV.

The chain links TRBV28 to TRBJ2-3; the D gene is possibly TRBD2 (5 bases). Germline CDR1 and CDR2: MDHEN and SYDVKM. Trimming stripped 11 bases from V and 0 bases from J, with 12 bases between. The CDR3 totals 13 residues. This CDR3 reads CAAGGSSTDTQYF. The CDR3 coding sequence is TGTGCCGCGGGCGGTTCTAGCACAGATACGCAGTATTTT.

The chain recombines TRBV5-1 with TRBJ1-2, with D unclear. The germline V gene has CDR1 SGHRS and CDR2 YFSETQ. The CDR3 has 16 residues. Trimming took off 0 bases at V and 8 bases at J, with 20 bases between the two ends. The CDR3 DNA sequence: TGCGCCAGCAGCTTGGATGGTACCTTGAACGGAGGGGGCTACACCTTC. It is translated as CASSLDGTLNGGGYTF.

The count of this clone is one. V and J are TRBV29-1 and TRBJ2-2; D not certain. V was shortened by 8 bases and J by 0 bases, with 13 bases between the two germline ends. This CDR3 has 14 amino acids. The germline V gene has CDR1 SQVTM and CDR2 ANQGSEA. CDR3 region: CSSLGKTNTGELFF. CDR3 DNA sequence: TGCAGCTCATTGGGAAAAACGAACACCGGGGAGCTGTTTTTT.

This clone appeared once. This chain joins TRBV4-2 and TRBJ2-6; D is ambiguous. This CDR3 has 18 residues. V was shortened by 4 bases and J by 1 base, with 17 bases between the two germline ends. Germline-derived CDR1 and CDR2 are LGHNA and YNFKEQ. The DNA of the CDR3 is TGTGCCAGCAGCCTTGTACGGCTAGTTGGTTCTGGGGCCAACGTCCTGACTTTC. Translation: CASSLVRLVGSGANVLTF.